Here is one T cell receptor beta chain with its context. Its antigen is still unknown. Per-base quality was not reported, and no clone a single base away is much larger than it. DNA was extracted from blood mononuclear cells, and the same DNA was used for both TCR and STAT3 sequencing. Measured from the cysteine to the phenylalanine, the CDR3 is 12 residues long. The read is trimmed to its CDR3 DNA, 36 bases read in frame from base 1. V is pared back by 8 bases and J by 3 bases, with 14 bases lying between the germline termini. For CDR1 and CDR2, the germline V gene (reference sequence) lists GTSNPN and SVGIG. An Illumina MiSeq was used to sequence the TCRbeta libraries, yielding an average of roughly 41,000 productive templates per sample. Using multiplex PCR amplification, the immunoSEQ assay generated the TCRbeta CDR3 libraries. The source study handled its data this way. Following a previously defined approach, repertoire diversity was calculated, and values close to 0 point to extremely monoclonal samples. Here the immuneACCESS table is served through TCRdb, limited to in-frame sequences with V and J called. Missing clones are a known gap in these copies; in checked studies unresolved V genes cover under half, and the rest lacks a known reason. The V and J calls and the clone size are those of that table, but D and trimming were determined from the DNA. Within this sample are thousands of clones, with roughly 74% of them counted one time only. The top ten clonotypes cover 25% to 35% of the sample.

The record originates from a study of STAT3 mutations in large granular lymphocyte leukemia (dated by TCRdb to the late 2010s). Broadly, across the study: About half of the T-LGLL patients who underwent longitudinal sequencing carried canonical activating STAT3 mutations. Serial deep sequencing of TCRbeta CDR3 and STAT3 was performed in patients with T-cell large granular lymphocyte leukemia to reconstruct clonal hierarchy and dynamics. From an initial cohort of over 200 LGL patients, approximately 18 representative T-LGLL cases were selected for longitudinal TCRbeta and STAT3 sequencing. As controls within the study, two patients with natural killer LGL leukemia were also sequenced longitudinally. For each patient, sequencing was performed at an average of 4 time points, with a range of 2 to 8 samplings. More than half of T-LGLL patients received one or more immunosuppressive therapy regimens, with hematologic response in approximately 41% of those treated.

What the study reported, not specific to this receptor: Variable intervals between samplings and differing treatment regimens complicated linking therapy response to changes in TCR clonal burden. TCR clonotype switching after therapy was seen in about 35% of the 18 patients, with all newly emerging clones being STAT3 wild type. Because no samples were available when a clone first appeared, clonal expansion had to be inferred from samplings taken at other points. Because codominant clonotypes persisted in some patients, a small but highly pathogenic clone may have been missed. Several patients had a dominant TCR clone burden greater than the STAT3 mutant burden, which suggests that the STAT3 mutation arose secondarily within a clone that had already expanded. At least one immunodominant TCRbeta clonotype was present in every T-LGLL patient, and multiple immunodominant subclonotypes appeared in about half of the T-LGLL patients.

The chain is assembled from TRBV30 and TRBJ2-7; no confident D gene assignment can be made. The TCR was taken from a man aged 55 to 70 with T-cell large granular lymphocyte leukemia. Some clones in this sample may be carry-over from other donors' samples. The age is the age at diagnosis. The sequencing sample was made of peripheral blood mononuclear cells. The sequence in DNA is TGTGCCGCCGGGCAGGCCGTCTACGAGCAGTACTTC. Protein translation: CAAGQAVYEQYF.